This T cell receptor beta chain was captured in a study of T cell changes during pregnancy in multiple sclerosis (dated by TCRdb to about 2019). Describing the broader study: Changes in the T cell repertoire over the course of pregnancy were examined in this study in women with multiple sclerosis.

As to this clone: Its target antigen remains unknown. No base-level quality is on record; no much larger clone is a single base apart.

The library relied on the immunoSEQ multiplex PCR assay. TCRdb re-hosts the immuneACCESS table, in-frame sequences only. Its copies lack some clones; in the studies checked, an unresolved V gene accounts for under half of them, and the cause for the rest is not known. Counted in this sample were about 46,000 clones; approximately 90% of them appeared once. The ten top clones hold about 2.6% of the sample. Here the sequenced sample was CD8+ T cells from peripheral blood mononuclear cells, taken in the second trimester of pregnancy. This clonotype was sampled from a female donor with multiple sclerosis, enrolled in a pregnancy study.

The CDR3 reads as follows: CASKSGQSNQPQHF. The sequenced DNA is TGTGCCAGCAAATCAGGACAGTCGAATCAGCCCCAGCATTTT. The V and J genes are TRBV27 and TRBJ1-5; TRBD1 is perhaps the D gene, given 6 matching bases. Trimming removed 7 bases from V and 4 bases from J, leaving 14 bases between the germline ends. The CDR3 runs 14 amino acids, cysteine and phenylalanine included. The sequence is cut down to CDR3 DNA, 42 bases in frame from base 1. CDR1 and CDR2 were assigned from the germline V gene (reference sequence) as MNHEY and SMNVEV.